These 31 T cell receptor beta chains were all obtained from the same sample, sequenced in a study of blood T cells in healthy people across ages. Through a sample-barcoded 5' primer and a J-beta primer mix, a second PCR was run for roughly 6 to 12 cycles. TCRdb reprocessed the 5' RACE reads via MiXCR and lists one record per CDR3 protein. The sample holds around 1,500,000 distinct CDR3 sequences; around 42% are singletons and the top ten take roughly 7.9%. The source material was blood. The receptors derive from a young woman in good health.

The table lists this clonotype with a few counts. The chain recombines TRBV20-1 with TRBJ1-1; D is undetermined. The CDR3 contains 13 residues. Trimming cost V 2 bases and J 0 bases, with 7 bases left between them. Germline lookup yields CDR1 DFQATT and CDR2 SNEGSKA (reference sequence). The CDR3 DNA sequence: TGCAGTGCTAGAACACCCTTGAACACTGAAGCTTTCTTT. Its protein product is CSARTPLNTEAFF.

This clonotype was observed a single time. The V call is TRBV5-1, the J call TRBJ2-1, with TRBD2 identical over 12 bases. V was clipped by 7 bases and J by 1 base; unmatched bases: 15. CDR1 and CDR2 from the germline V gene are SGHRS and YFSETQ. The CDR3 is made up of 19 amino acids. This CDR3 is CASGPAKTSGRGSYNEQFF. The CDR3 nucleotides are TGCGCCAGCGGCCCTGCCAAGACTAGCGGGAGAGGGTCCTACAATGAGCAGTTCTTC.

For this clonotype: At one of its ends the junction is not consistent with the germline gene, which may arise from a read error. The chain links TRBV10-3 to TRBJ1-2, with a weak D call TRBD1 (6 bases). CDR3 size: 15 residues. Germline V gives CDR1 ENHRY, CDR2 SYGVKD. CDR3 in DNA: TGTGCCACCAGTGGAGGGACCGGGACAAGCTATGGCTACACCTTC. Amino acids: CATSGGTGTSYGYTF.

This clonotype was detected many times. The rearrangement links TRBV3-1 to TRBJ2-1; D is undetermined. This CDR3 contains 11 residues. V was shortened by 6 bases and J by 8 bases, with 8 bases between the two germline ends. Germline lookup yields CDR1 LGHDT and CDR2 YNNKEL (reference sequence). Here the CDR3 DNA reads TGTGCCAGCAGGGAAGCACATGAGCAGTTCTTC. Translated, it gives CASREAHEQFF.

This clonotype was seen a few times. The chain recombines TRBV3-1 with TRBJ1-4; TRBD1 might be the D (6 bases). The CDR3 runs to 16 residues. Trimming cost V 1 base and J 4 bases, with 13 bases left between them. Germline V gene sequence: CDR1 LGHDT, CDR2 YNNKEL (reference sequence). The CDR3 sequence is CASSQASRGYNEKLFF. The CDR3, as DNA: TGTGCCAGCAGCCAAGCCTCCAGGGGTTATAATGAAAAACTGTTTTTT.

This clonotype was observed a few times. CDR3 sequence (DNA): TGCAGCGTTGGAACCGGGACAGGGCATTTTGGCTACGAGCAGTACTTC. Translated, it gives CSVGTGTGHFGYEQYF. This rearrangement joins TRBV29-1 to TRBJ2-7; 9 bases are a match to TRBD1. This CDR3 is built from 16 residues. Looked up from germline, CDR1 is SQVTM and CDR2 is ANQGSEA. V shed 4 bases and J 3 bases; nucleotides not matched to a gene: 13.

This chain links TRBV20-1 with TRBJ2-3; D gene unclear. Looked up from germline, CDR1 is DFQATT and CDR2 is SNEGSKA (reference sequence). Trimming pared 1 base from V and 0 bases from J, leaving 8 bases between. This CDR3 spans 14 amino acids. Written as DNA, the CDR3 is TGCAGTGCTAGAGTTTCCCCCAGCACAGATACGCAGTATTTT. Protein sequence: CSARVSPSTDTQYF.

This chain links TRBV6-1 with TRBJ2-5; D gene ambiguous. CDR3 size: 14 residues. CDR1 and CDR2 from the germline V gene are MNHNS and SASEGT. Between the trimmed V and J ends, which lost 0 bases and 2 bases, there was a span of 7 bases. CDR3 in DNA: TGTGCCAGCAGTGAAGCGGCAGGTCAAGAGACCCAGTACTTC. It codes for CASSEAAGQETQYF.

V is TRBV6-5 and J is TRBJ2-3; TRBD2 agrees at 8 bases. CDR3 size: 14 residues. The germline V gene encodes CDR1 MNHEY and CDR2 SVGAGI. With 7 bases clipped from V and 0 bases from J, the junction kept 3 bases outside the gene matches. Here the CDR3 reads CASTGGTSTDTQYF. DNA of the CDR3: TGTGCCAGCACGGGAGGGACTAGCACAGATACGCAGTATTTT.

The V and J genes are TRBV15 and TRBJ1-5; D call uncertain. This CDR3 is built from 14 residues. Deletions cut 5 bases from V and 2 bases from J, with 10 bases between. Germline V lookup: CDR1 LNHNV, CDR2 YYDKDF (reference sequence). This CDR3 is CATSVGLGNQPQHF. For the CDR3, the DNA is TGTGCCACCAGCGTCGGGTTGGGCAATCAGCCCCAGCATTTT.

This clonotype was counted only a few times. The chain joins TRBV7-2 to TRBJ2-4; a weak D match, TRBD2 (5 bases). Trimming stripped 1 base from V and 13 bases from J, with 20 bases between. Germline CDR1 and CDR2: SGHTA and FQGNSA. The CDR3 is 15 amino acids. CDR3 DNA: TGTGCCAGCAGCTTAGGGGATTTAGCCCGGGGAGAGCAGTACTTC. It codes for CASSLGDLARGEQYF. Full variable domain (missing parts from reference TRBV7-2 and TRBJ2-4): GAGVSQSPSNKVTEKGKDVELRCDPISGHTALYWYRQSLGQGLEFLIYFQGNSAPDKSGLPSDRFSAERTGGSVSTLTIQRTQQEDSAVYLCASSLGDLARGEQYFGAGTRLSVL.

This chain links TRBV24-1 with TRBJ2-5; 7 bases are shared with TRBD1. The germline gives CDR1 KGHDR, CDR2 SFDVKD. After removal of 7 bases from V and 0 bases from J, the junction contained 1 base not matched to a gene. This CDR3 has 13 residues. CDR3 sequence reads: CATRDRDQETQYF. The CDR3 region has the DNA TGTGCCACCAGAGACAGGGACCAAGAGACCCAGTACTTC.

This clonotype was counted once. The DNA of the CDR3 is TGTGCCAGCAGTGAAGGGGGACAGGGTCCCGAGCAGTACTTC. Amino acids: CASSEGGQGPEQYF. The chain recombines TRBV6-1 with TRBJ2-7, with TRBD1 matching over 9 bases. The CDR3 has 14 amino acids. The V gene's germline CDR1 is MNHNS and CDR2 SASEGT. J lost 6 bases, V lost 1 base, and 4 bases had no gene match.

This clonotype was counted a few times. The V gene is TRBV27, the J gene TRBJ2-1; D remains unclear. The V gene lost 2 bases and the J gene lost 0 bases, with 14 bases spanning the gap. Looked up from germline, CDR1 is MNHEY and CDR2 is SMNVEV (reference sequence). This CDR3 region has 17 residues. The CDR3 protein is CASSLMWPLSSYNEQFF. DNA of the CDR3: TGTGCCAGCAGTTTAATGTGGCCGTTGAGCTCCTACAATGAGCAGTTCTTC.

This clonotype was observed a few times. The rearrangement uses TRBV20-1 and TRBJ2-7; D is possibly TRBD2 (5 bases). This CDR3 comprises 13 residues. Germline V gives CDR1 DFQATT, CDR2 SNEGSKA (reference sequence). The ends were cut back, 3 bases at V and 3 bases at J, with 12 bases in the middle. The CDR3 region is CSARGATSYEQYF. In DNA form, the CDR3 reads TGCAGTGCTAGGGGAGCGACCAGCTACGAGCAGTACTTC.

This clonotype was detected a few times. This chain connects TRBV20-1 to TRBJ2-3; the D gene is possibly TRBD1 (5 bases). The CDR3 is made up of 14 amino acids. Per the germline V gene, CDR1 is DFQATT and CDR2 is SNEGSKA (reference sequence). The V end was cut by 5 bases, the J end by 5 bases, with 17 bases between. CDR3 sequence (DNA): TGCAGTGCTCCTGAGATCAGGGCAGAAGATACGCAGTATTTT. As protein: CSAPEIRAEDTQYF.

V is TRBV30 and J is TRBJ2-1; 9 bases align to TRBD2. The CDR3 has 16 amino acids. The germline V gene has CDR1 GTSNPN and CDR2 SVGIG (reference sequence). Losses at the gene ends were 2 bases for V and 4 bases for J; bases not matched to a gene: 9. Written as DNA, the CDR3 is TGTGCCTGGAGTTCCTACCGGGCGGGGGGGTACAATGAGCAGTTCTTC. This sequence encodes CAWSSYRAGGYNEQFF.

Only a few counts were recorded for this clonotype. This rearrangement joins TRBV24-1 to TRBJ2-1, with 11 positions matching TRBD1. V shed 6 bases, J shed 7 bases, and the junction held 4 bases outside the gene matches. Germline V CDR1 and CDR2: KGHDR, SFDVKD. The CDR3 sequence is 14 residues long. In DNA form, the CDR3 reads TGTGCCACCAGTAAGGGACAGGGGGAGAATGAGCAGTTCTTC. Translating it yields CATSKGQGENEQFF.

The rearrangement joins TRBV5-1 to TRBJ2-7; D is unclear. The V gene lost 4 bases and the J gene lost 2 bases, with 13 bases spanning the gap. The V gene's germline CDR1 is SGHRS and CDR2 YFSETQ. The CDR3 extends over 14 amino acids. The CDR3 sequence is CASSEDLNTYEQYF. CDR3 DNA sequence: TGCGCCAGCAGCGAGGACCTTAATACCTACGAGCAGTACTTC.

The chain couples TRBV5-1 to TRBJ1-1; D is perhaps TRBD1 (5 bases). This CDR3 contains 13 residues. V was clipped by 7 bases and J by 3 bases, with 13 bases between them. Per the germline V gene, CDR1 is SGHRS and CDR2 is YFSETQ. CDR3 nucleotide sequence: TGCGCCAGCCGGCAGGGTGTGGACACTGAAGCTTTCTTT. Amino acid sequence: CASRQGVDTEAFF.

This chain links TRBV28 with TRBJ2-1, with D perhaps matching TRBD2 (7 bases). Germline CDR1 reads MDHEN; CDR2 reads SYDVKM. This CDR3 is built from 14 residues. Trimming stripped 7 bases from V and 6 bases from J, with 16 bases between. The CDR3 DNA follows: TGTGCCAGCAACTGGGGGGGCGCGAGCAATGAGCAGTTCTTC. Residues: CASNWGGASNEQFF.

CDR3 region: CASSQGGWRGSNQPQHF. In DNA, the CDR3 is TGCGCCAGCAGCCAAGGGGGGTGGCGGGGTAGCAATCAGCCCCAGCATTTT. The rearrangement joins TRBV4-1 to TRBJ1-5; possible D gene TRBD1, 5 bases. Germline CDR1 is MGHRA and CDR2 is YSYEKL. V dropped 1 base and J dropped 0 bases, with 13 bases sitting between them. The CDR3 contains 17 residues.

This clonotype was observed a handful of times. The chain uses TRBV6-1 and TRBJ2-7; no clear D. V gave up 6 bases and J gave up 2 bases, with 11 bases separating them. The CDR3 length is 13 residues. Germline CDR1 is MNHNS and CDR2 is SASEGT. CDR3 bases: TGTGCCAGCAGCATGGAGAGAACCTACGAGCAGTACTTC. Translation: CASSMERTYEQYF.

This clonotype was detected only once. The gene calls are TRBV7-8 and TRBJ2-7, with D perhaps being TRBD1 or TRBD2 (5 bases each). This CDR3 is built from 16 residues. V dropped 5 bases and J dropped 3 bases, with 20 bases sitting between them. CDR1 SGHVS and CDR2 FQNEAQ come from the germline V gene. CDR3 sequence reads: CASSPGTAGTLYEQYF. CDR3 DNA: TGTGCCAGCAGCCCAGGGACGGCTGGGACCCTCTACGAGCAGTACTTC.

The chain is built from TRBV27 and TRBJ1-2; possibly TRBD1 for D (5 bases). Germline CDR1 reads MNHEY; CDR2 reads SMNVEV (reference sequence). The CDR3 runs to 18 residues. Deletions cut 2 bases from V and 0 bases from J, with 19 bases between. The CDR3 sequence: CASSLHAQPGGANYGYTF. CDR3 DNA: TGTGCCAGCAGTTTACACGCCCAGCCCGGGGGAGCTAACTATGGCTACACCTTC.

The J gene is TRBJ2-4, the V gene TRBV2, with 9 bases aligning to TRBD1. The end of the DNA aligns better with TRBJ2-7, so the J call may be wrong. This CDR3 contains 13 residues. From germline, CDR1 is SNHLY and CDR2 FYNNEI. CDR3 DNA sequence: TGTGCCAGCAGTCCTCGGACAGGGGCCGAGCAGTACTTC. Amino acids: CASSPRTGAEQYF.

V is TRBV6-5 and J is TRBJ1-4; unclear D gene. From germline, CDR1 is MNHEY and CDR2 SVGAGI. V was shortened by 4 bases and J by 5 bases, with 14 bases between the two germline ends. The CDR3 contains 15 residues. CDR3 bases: TGTGCCAGCAGTTCCCGGCTATGGAGGAATGAAAAACTGTTTTTT. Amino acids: CASSSRLWRNEKLFF.

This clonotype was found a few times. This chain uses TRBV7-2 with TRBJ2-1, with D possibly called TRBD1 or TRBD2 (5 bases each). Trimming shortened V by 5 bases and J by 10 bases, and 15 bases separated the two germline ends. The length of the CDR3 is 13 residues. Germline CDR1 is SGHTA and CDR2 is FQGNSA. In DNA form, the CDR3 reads TGTGCCAGCAGCCCATTAGGATGGGGGGAGCAGTTCTTC. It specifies CASSPLGWGEQFF.

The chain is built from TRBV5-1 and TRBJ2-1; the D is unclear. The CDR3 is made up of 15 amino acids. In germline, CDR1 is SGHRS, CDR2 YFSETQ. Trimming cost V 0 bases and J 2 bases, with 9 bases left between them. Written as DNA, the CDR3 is TGCGCCAGCAGCTTGGGTATGGCAACCTACAATGAGCAGTTCTTC. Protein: CASSLGMATYNEQFF.

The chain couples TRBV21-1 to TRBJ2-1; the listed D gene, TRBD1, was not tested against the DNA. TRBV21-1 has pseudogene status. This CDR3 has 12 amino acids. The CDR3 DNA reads TGTGCCAACAGCAAAGAGTCGCCCCCACAGTTCTTC. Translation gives CANSKESPPQFF.

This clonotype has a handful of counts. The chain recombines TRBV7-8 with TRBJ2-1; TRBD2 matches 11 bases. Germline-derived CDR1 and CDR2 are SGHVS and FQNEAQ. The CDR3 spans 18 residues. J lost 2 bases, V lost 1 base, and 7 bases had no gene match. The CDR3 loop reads CASSLVYRLAGTYNEQFF. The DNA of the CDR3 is TGTGCCAGCAGCTTAGTCTATCGACTAGCGGGGACCTACAATGAGCAGTTCTTC. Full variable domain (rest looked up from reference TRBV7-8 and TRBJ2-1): GAGVSQSPRYKVAKRGQDVALRCDPISGHVSLFWYQQALGQGPEFLTYFQNEAQLDKSGLPSDRFFAERPEGSVSTLKIQRTQQEDSAVYLCASSLVYRLAGTYNEQFFGPGTRLTVL.